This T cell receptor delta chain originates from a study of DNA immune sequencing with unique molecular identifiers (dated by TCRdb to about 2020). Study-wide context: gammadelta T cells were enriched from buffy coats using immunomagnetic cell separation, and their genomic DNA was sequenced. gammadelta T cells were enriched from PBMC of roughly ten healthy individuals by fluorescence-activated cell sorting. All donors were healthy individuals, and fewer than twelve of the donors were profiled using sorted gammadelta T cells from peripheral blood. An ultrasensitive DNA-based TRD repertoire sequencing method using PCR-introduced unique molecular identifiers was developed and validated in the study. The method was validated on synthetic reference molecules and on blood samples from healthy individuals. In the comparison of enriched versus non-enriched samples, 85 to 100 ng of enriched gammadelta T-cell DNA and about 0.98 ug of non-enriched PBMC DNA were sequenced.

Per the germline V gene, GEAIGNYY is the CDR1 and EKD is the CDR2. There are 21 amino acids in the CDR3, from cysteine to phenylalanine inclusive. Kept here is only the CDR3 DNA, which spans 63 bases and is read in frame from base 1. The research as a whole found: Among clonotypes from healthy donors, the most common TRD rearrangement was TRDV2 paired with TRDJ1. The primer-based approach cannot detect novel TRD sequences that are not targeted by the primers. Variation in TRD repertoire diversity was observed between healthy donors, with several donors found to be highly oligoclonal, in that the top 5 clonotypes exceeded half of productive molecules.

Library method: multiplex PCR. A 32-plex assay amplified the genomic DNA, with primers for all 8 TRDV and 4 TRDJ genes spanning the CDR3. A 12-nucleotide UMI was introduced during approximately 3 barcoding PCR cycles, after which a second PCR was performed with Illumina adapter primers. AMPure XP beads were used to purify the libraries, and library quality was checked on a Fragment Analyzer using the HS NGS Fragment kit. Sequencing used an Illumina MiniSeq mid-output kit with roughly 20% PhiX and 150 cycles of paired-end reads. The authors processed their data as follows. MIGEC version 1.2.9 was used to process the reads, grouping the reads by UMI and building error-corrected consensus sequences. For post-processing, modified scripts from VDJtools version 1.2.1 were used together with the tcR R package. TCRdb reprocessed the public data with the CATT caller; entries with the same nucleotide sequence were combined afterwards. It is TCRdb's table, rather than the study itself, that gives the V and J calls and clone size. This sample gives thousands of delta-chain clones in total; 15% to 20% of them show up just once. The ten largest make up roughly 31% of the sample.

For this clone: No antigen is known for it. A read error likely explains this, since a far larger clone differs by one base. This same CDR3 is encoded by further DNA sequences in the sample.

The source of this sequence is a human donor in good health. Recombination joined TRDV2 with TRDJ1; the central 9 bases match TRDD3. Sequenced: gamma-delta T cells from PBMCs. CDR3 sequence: CACDSHVSRGSSGDTKDKLIF. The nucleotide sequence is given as TGTGCCTGTGATTCACACGTTAGTCGGGGGTCTTCGGGGGATACAAAAGATAAGCTCATCTTT.